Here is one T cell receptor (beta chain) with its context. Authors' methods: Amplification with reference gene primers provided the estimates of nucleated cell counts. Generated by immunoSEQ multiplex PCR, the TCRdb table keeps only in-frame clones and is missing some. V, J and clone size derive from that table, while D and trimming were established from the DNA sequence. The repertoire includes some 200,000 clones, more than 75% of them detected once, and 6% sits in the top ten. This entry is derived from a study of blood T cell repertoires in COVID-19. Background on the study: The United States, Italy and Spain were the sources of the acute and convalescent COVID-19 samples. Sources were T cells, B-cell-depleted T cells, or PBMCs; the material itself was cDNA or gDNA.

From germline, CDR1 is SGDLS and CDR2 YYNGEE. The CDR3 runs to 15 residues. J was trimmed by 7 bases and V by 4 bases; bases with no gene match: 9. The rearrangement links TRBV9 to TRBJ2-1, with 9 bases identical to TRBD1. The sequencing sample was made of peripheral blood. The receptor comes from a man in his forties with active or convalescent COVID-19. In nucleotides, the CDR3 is TGTGCCAGCAGCTCAAACTCGGGACAGGGAAATGAGCAGTTCTTC. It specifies CASSSNSGQGNEQFF.